This T cell receptor (beta chain) was profiled in a study of cytomegalovirus exposure and HLA in healthy donors. V gave up 5 bases and J gave up 0 bases, with 8 bases separating them. The CDR3 is 14 residues long. Germline CDR1 and CDR2: MDHEN and SYDVKM. On this clone itself: Its specificity is not known.

The PCR made use of 60 Vbeta and 13 Jbeta primers. Sequencing used immunoSEQ multiplex PCR; TCRdb keeps in-frame clones, though not all of them. The sample comprises fewer than 85,000 clones, 60% to 85% of which are singletons, and approximately 5.6% rests with the top ten. Regarding donors, all were healthy bone marrow donors. Findings and caveats of the study: Later analysis demonstrated an association between a missense DCLRE1C variant and TCR beta V- and J-gene trimming. Under in vitro conditions, a few CMV-associated chains were confirmed as specific for CMV antigens.

The chain recombines TRBV28 with TRBJ1-5; D not certain. This TCR came from a young man in good health and CMV-seropositive. Sequencing was done on a sample of PBMCs. The CDR3 spells CASSQTNSNQPQHF. For the CDR3, the DNA is TGTGCCAGCAGTCAGACAAATAGCAATCAGCCCCAGCATTTT.